This T cell receptor (delta chain) was obtained from a study of gamma-delta T cells after stem cell transplantation. This CDR3 has 17 amino acids. V lost 1 base to trimming and J lost 1 base; unmatched junction nucleotides: 9. Germline V gene sequence: CDR1 GEAIGNYY, CDR2 EKD. By its share, this clone is medium-sized (0.01 to 0.1%). Other DNA sequences in the same sample also yield this CDR3. TCRdb processed the RT-PCR reads again with the CATT caller. The data contain about 1,600 delta-chain clones, about 8.3% of them singletons. This chain connects TRDV2 to TRDJ1; 9 nucleotides match TRDD3. The receptor was isolated from a human donor. It is not recorded whose cells these are; they may come from a transplant donor. The sequenced sample was gamma-delta T cells. Here the CDR3 reads CACDTLGDSLITDKLIF. Here the CDR3 DNA reads TGTGCCTGTGACACTCTGGGGGATTCCTTGATCACCGATAAACTCATCTTT.